This entry is about one T cell receptor (beta chain). Its antigen is not known. CDR3 length equals 15 residues. Trimming stripped 0 bases from V and 1 base from J, with 10 bases between. The germline CDR1 and CDR2 sequences are SGHNT and YYREEE (reference sequence). This entry is derived from a study of T cell responses to AZD1222 COVID-19 vaccine. Using immunoSEQ multiplex PCR, the repertoire was profiled, and TCRdb retains in-frame clones only, with some absent. The sample shows approximately 170,000 clones, 75% to 90% of them seen only once. Study-wide results and limits: Baseline antibody screening turned up just a handful of seropositive AZD1222 recipients.

This receptor was taken from an adult in good health. The rearrangement links TRBV5-4 to TRBJ1-1; D remains ambiguous. The sequences come from peripheral blood, collected on day 0 of AZD1222 vaccination. CDR3 loop: CASSLAGLRNTEAFF. The DNA for the CDR3 is TGTGCCAGCAGCTTGGCCGGCCTCCGGAACACTGAAGCTTTCTTT.